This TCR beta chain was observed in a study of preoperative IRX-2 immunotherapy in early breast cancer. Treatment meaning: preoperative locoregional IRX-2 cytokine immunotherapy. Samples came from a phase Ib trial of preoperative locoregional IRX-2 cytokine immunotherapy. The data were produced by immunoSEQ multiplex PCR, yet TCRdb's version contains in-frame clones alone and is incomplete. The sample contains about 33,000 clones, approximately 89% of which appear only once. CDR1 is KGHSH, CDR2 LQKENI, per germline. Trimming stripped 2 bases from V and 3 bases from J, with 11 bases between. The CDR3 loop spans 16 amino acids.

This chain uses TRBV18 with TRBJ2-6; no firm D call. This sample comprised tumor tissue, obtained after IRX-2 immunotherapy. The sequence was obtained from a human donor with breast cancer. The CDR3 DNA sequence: TGTGCCAGCTCACCATCAAGGGCGGTTGGGGCCAACGTCCTGACTTTC. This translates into CASSPSRAVGANVLTF. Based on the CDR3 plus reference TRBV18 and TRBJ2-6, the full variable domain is NAGVMQNPRHLVRRRGQEARLRCSPMKGHSHVYWYRQLPEEGLKFMVYLQKENIIDESGMPKERFSAEFPKEGPSILRIQQVVRGDSAAYFCASSPSRAVGANVLTFGAGSRLTVL.